The sequence of this TCR beta chain was determined in a study of T cell changes during pregnancy in multiple sclerosis (dated by TCRdb to the late 2010s). Turning to the overall study: In women with multiple sclerosis, the researchers looked at how the T cell repertoire shifted as pregnancy progressed.

Note on this clone: The antigen it binds to is not known. No base quality values were provided; no much bigger clone lies one nucleotide off.

Looking up the germline V gene (reference sequence) yields CDR1 LNHDA and CDR2 SQIVND. Its CDR3 holds 12 amino acids, cysteine through phenylalanine. Of the read, only the CDR3 DNA is kept; its 36 bases are in frame from base 1. V ends up 10 bases short and J 4 bases short, with an unmatched junction base count of 4. Library method: the immunoSEQ multiplex PCR assay. The clones in this table, taken by TCRdb from immuneACCESS, are in-frame only. Not every clone is retained; where verified, under half of the shortfall comes from an unresolved V gene, and the cause of the rest is unknown. The sample profile shows roughly 120,000 clones; 92% of them were found once. About 1.5% of the sample is taken by the ten largest.

The chain uses TRBV19 and TRBJ1-5, and 7 junction bases match TRBD1. The receptor was derived from a female donor with multiple sclerosis, enrolled in a pregnancy study. The sequencing here drew on peripheral blood, taken in the third trimester of pregnancy. The DNA is TGTGCCACCGGGACAGTGAATCAGCCCCAGCATTTT. It specifies CATGTVNQPQHF.